This entry is about one T cell receptor beta chain. Frequency indicates this clonotype is large (0.1 to 1%); no count is kept. No cognate antigen has been identified for it. The sample belongs to a study of CD8 T cells in cerebrospinal fluid in Alzheimer's disease (dated by TCRdb to 2020 to 2021). General notes on the study: The study used two single-cell methods, plate-based nested PCR sequencing and droplet-based sequencing, to evaluate clonal expansion of CSF T cells. Whether clonally expanded T cells were present in cerebrospinal fluid from healthy elderly individuals and from patients with neurodegenerative disease was tested. The droplet-based CSF comparison of patients and controls included about 9 healthy controls (about 11,000 cells) and about 9 patients with MCI or Alzheimer's disease (around 9,700 cells). CSF gene-expression analysis, which included Parkinson's disease patients, covered about two dozen samples in total. Findings and caveats that apply to the study as a whole: A higher percentage of TCRs was made up by the largest CSF clone in patients with MCI or Alzheimer's disease than in controls. The overall clonality comparison included only samples with detectable clones (approximately 11 healthy, 5 MCI, 5 AD, 6 PD). In pooled data, a highly expanded clone (at least 3% of TCRs) was found in 1 of 10 healthy subjects versus most of the 6 Alzheimer's patients. Finding EBV-specific TCRs in CSF, the authors cautioned, does not establish a causal link between EBV and Alzheimer's disease. The EBV-specific clones were neither the most highly expanded clones nor enriched among patients.

Library construction relied on 10x single-cell sequencing. Profiling of CSF cells was done with 10X Genomics single-cell V(D)J and 5' gene-expression libraries. An Illumina NextSeq550 was used to sequence CSF single-cell TCR libraries. In the authors' own workflow: V(D)J reads were aligned to the vdj-GRCh38 alts ensemble 2.0.0 reference and were analysed with the Cell Ranger vdj pipeline. Clonotypes were defined as cell barcodes sharing the same set of productive CDR3 nucleotide sequences. Clonotype information was added to Seurat v3.0 gene-expression metadata to link clonality with transcriptional profiles. Any CSF cell with more than 1,800 genes, more than 7,500 UMIs or more than 10% mitochondrial reads was excluded. To identify TCRs with known antigen specificity, CDR3-beta sequences were compared against VDJdb. The network analysis of clone sharing was performed with the R package qgraph and was limited to TCRs that had complete alpha and beta chains. TCRdb reprocessed the reads and provides one entry for every CDR3 protein sequence; no DNA is given. TCRdb, not the original authors, processed these V and J calls. The table for this sample records over a thousand distinct CDR3 sequences. The top ten hold more than 9% of the sample.

Every participant was in good physical condition and had no acute infectious disease. Live CSF cells for droplet-based sequencing were sorted with a live/dead marker. To pellet immune cells, CSF obtained by lumbar puncture was centrifuged at 300g. CSF samples were inspected for red blood cells, and any blood-contaminated sample was excluded. CSF cells were cryopreserved in freezing medium, frozen overnight at -80 degrees C, and subsequently stored in liquid nitrogen. Before analysis, CSF samples were stored for less than six months. The specimen sequenced was cerebrospinal fluid. The TCR was taken from a human donor in good health.

The CDR3 here reads CSATDGTSYEQYF. The rearrangement joined TRBV20-1 to TRBJ2-7; TCRdb's D gene call, TRBD2, goes unchecked for lack of DNA. CDR1 and CDR2 are drawn from the germline V gene (reference sequence): DFQATT, SNEGSKA. Inclusive of the bounding cysteine and phenylalanine, the CDR3 is 13 residues long. No DNA sequence is on record.